These 28 T cell receptor beta chains were all obtained from the same sample, sequenced in a study of PD-1 blockade in classical Hodgkin lymphoma. Repertoires were generated with immunoSEQ multiplex PCR, while TCRdb's copy carries only in-frame clones and drops some. The sample consists of 20,000 or so clones, roughly 73% of them appearing once. Relapse after autologous stem cell transplantation occurred in every patient, and brentuximab vedotin exposure varied. The sample here was peripheral blood mononuclear cells (PBMCs), taken before the second cycle of nivolumab. These receptors came from a human donor with classical Hodgkin lymphoma.

The chain joins TRBV7-9 to TRBJ2-1; the match to TRBD2 covers 12 bases. Trimming at V came to 4 bases and at J to 8 bases, leaving 12 bases not matched to a gene. Germline values: CDR1 SEHNR, CDR2 FQNEAQ (reference sequence). The CDR3 contains 17 residues. The CDR3 nucleotides read TGTGCCAGCAGCTCCTGGTTGCTAGCGGGAGGGTTGGATGAGCAGTTCTTC. Translation: CASSSWLLAGGLDEQFF.

This sequence joins TRBV5-1 and TRBJ1-5; 7 nucleotides align to TRBD1. Germline V gene sequence: CDR1 SGHRS, CDR2 YFSETQ. The CDR3 has 15 residues. After removal of 4 bases from V and 6 bases from J, the junction contained 10 bases not matched to a gene. The chain's CDR3 is CASSQGTAAGQPQHF. In DNA form, the CDR3 reads TGCGCCAGCAGCCAGGGGACAGCCGCCGGTCAGCCCCAGCATTTT.

V usage is TRBV6-5 and J usage is TRBJ1-2; D is unclear. Germline V gene data show CDR1 as MNHEY and CDR2 as SVGAGI. The CDR3 loop spans 12 amino acids. Trimming pared 4 bases from V and 4 bases from J, leaving 7 bases between. This CDR3 reads CASSSDGYGYTF. CDR3 DNA: TGTGCCAGCAGTTCAGACGGCTATGGCTACACCTTC.

This sequence joins TRBV5-1 and TRBJ1-3; D gene unclear. V was shortened by 0 bases and J by 4 bases, with 8 bases between the two germline ends. This CDR3 has 14 residues. The germline V gene encodes CDR1 SGHRS and CDR2 YFSETQ. The CDR3 DNA sequence: TGCGCCAGCAGCTTGGTGGCAGCGGGAAACACCATATATTTT. It yields the protein CASSLVAAGNTIYF.

V usage is TRBV5-4 and J usage is TRBJ2-7, with 8 bases aligning to TRBD1. The junction had 1 base not matched to a gene; V was cut back by 4 bases and J by 1 base. The CDR3 spans 13 residues. Germline V CDR1 and CDR2: SGHNT, YYREEE (reference sequence). The CDR3 DNA is TGTGCCAGCAGCCGACAGGGGTCCTACGAGCAGTACTTC. Protein: CASSRQGSYEQYF.

The sample holds a few counts of this clone. The gene calls are TRBV5-1 and TRBJ2-7; TRBD1 is a possible D gene (6 bases). Trimming removed 10 bases from V and 3 bases from J, with 17 bases in between. The germline V gene has CDR1 SGHRS and CDR2 YFSETQ. CDR3 length equals 13 residues. For the CDR3, the DNA is TGCGCCGGGAGACTCAGGACAGTCTACGAGCAGTACTTC. It translates to CAGRLRTVYEQYF. Based on the CDR3 plus reference TRBV5-1 and TRBJ2-7, the full variable domain is KAGVTQTPRYLIKTRGQQVTLSCSPISGHRSVSWYQQTPGQGLQFLFEYFSETQRNKGNFPGRFSGRQFSNSRSEMNVSTLELGDSALYLCAGRLRTVYEQYFGPGTRLTVT.

The chain uses TRBV11-2 and TRBJ2-1, with TRBD2 matching 7 bases. V shed 5 bases, J shed 10 bases, and the junction held 5 bases outside the gene matches. From germline, CDR1 is SGHAT and CDR2 FQNNGV. This CDR3 is 12 amino acids long. The CDR3, as DNA: TGTGCCAGCAGCCCCGGGACTAAGGAGCAGTTCTTC. This encodes CASSPGTKEQFF. The full variable domain, in which reference TRBV11-2 and TRBJ2-1 provide the parts outside the CDR3, is EAGVAQSPRYKIIEKRQSVAFWCNPISGHATLYWYQQILGQGPKLLIQFQNNGVVDDSQLPKDRFSAERLKGVDSTLKIQPAKLEDSAVYLCASSPGTKEQFFGPGTRLTVL.

The chain employs TRBV27 and TRBJ2-7, with 8 nucleotides matching TRBD2. The CDR3 has 15 residues. J gave up 5 bases and V 0 bases, and 6 bases lay outside the gene matches. Per germline, CDR1 MNHEY and CDR2 SMNVEV (reference sequence). In nucleotides, the CDR3 is TGTGCCAGCAGTTTATCCCGGGGGGGTTACCACGAGCAGTACTTC. Encoded protein: CASSLSRGGYHEQYF.

The chain employs TRBV14 and TRBJ2-7; D gene uncertain. Trimming removed 4 bases at V and 6 bases at J, with 10 bases between. The V gene's germline CDR1 is SGHDN and CDR2 FVKESK. CDR3 length: 12 amino acids. DNA of the CDR3: TGTGCCAGCAGCCCAGGAGCTACCGAGCAGTACTTC. Translation: CASSPGATEQYF.

The table lists this clone with a few counts. The chain links TRBV7-6 to TRBJ2-1, with D maybe TRBD1 (6 bases). Trimming cost V 5 bases and J 6 bases, with 17 bases left between them. Germline V lookup: CDR1 SGHVS, CDR2 FNYEAQ. CDR3 size: 15 residues. The CDR3 DNA follows: TGTGCCAGCAGCGAACACAGGGTGGCGTTCAATGAGCAGTTCTTC. It yields the protein CASSEHRVAFNEQFF.

This chain uses TRBV15 with TRBJ2-7; D gene ambiguous. V was trimmed by 4 bases and J by 5 bases, leaving 9 bases between them. Germline assignment: CDR1 LNHNV and CDR2 YYDKDF (reference sequence). This CDR3 spans 12 amino acids. CDR3 protein: CATSKNRDEQYF. In nucleotides, the CDR3 is TGTGCCACCAGCAAGAACAGAGACGAGCAGTACTTC.

This rearrangement joins TRBV18 to TRBJ2-4, with D uncertain. Germline V gene lookup returns CDR1 KGHSH and CDR2 LQKENI. The CDR3 loop spans 13 amino acids. The V and J ends lost 4 bases and 5 bases respectively, with 9 bases between them. CDR3 protein: CASSRGGENIQYF. For the CDR3, the DNA is TGTGCCAGCTCACGAGGCGGCGAAAACATTCAGTACTTC.

Details on this clone: A junction boundary mismatches the germline segment, possibly from a read error. The chain couples TRBV7-7 to TRBJ2-1; possible D gene TRBD2, 6 bases. CDR3 length: 14 residues. CDR1 is SSHAT and CDR2 is FNYEAQ in the germline V gene (reference sequence). CDR3 amino acids: CASSFGGMGNEQFF. The DNA for the CDR3 is TGTGCTAGCAGCTTTGGCGGGATGGGAAATGAGCAGTTCTTC.

The chain recombines TRBV18 with TRBJ1-2, with D hard to call. The germline CDR1 and CDR2 sequences are KGHSH and LQKENI. Trimming removed 2 bases at V and 5 bases at J, with 15 bases between. The CDR3 has 15 residues. The CDR3 bases are TGTGCCAGCTCACCAGGGGTTGACTCTCCTTATGGCTACACCTTC. Protein sequence: CASSPGVDSPYGYTF.

The rearrangement uses TRBV15 and TRBJ1-2; possible D gene TRBD1, 6 bases. There are 13 residues in the CDR3. Germline CDR1 and CDR2: LNHNV and YYDKDF (reference sequence). V was trimmed by 1 base and J by 8 bases, leaving 11 bases between them. CDR3 DNA sequence: TGTGCCACCAGCAGAGGGGGGCAGGAAGGCTACACCTTC. This gives the protein CATSRGGQEGYTF.

This rearrangement joins TRBV9 to TRBJ2-3, with 7 bases that match TRBD2. Germline V gene sequence: CDR1 SGDLS, CDR2 YYNGEE. This CDR3 spans 20 amino acids. With 0 bases clipped from V and 0 bases from J, the junction kept 16 bases outside the gene matches. CDR3 DNA: TGTGCCAGCAGCGTAGGGGCTAGCGGAAGACCAAACCCTAGCACAGATACGCAGTATTTT. Protein product: CASSVGASGRPNPSTDTQYF.

This clone was recorded once. The chain uses TRBV18 and TRBJ2-7; D possibly corresponds to TRBD1 (5 bases). The ends were cut back, 3 bases at V and 6 bases at J, with 15 bases in the middle. The CDR3 sequence is 14 residues long. Germline V gives CDR1 KGHSH, CDR2 LQKENI. The CDR3 DNA reads TGTGCCAGCTCACCCTCCAGGGATATTCTCGAGCAGTACTTC. Its translation is CASSPSRDILEQYF. Based on the CDR3 plus reference TRBV18 and TRBJ2-7, the full variable domain is NAGVMQNPRHLVRRRGQEARLRCSPMKGHSHVYWYRQLPEEGLKFMVYLQKENIIDESGMPKERFSAEFPKEGPSILRIQQVVRGDSAAYFCASSPSRDILEQYFGPGTRLTVT.

This chain links TRBV29-1 with TRBJ1-2, with 8 bases aligning to TRBD1. The V gene end was trimmed by 5 bases and the J gene end by 4 bases; junction bases not matched to a gene: 6. Looked up from germline, CDR1 is SQVTM and CDR2 is ANQGSEA. The CDR3 contains 13 residues. The CDR3 DNA reads TGCAGCGTTAGGACAGGGAACGTCTATGGCTACACCTTC. Translating it yields CSVRTGNVYGYTF. The full variable domain, completed using reference TRBV29-1 and TRBJ1-2, is SAVISQKPSRDICQRGTSLTIQCQVDSQVTMMFWYRQQPGQSLTLIATANQGSEATYESGFVIDKFPISRPNLTFSTLTVSNMSPEDSSIYLCSVRTGNVYGYTFGSGTRLTVV.

The chain combines TRBV5-1 with TRBJ2-1; 8 nucleotides align to TRBD1. CDR1 is SGHRS, CDR2 YFSETQ, per germline. V shed 4 bases, J shed 0 bases, and the junction held 3 bases outside the gene matches. There are 15 residues in the CDR3. The CDR3 protein is CASSPTGGSYNEQFF. The DNA for the CDR3 is TGCGCCAGCAGCCCAACAGGGGGCTCCTACAATGAGCAGTTCTTC.

The chain has TRBV2 and TRBJ2-1; 9 bases match TRBD2. V was clipped by 7 bases and J by 5 bases; unmatched bases: 30. Germline V gene sequence: CDR1 SNHLY, CDR2 FYNNEI. This CDR3 has 22 amino acids. Here the CDR3 reads CASMGTFGGSGSRRGAHNEQFF. The CDR3, as DNA: TGTGCCAGCATGGGAACTTTCGGGGGTAGCGGGAGTCGAAGAGGGGCCCACAATGAGCAGTTCTTC.

CDR3 bases: TGTGCCAGCTCCCCAACTGGGACTAGCGGGAGTGGAACCGGGGAGCTGTTTTTT. Amino acid sequence: CASSPTGTSGSGTGELFF. The chain employs TRBV18 and TRBJ2-2, with TRBD2 matching 14 bases. J lost 5 bases, V lost 6 bases, and 11 bases had no gene match. The CDR3 runs 18 residues. Germline V lookup: CDR1 KGHSH, CDR2 LQKENI.

This chain links TRBV28 with TRBJ2-7, with TRBD2 identical over 13 bases. This CDR3 contains 15 residues. Germline loops: CDR1 MDHEN, CDR2 SYDVKM. V shed 8 bases, J shed 4 bases, and the junction held 8 bases outside the gene matches. CDR3 sequence reads: CASGLRTSGRYEQYF. CDR3 bases: TGTGCCAGCGGCCTCCGGACTAGCGGGAGATACGAGCAGTACTTC.

V usage is TRBV6-1 and J usage is TRBJ2-7; maybe TRBD2 (6 bases). V lost 1 base and J 3 bases, leaving 10 bases between the germline ends. This CDR3 is 14 amino acids long. CDR1 MNHNS and CDR2 SASEGT come from the germline V gene. In nucleotides, the CDR3 is TGTGCCAGCAGTGAAGGGGGGGAGATCTACGAGCAGTACTTC. This encodes CASSEGGEIYEQYF.

This chain uses TRBV5-6 with TRBJ1-4, with TRBD1 matching 7 bases. J was trimmed by 4 bases and V by 4 bases; bases with no gene match: 4. This CDR3 is 14 amino acids long. CDR1 and CDR2 (germline): SGHDT, YYEEEE. The CDR3 sequence: CASSPDRNNEKLFF. The CDR3, as DNA: TGTGCCAGCAGCCCGGACAGGAATAATGAAAAACTGTTTTTT. Looking up the rest from reference TRBV5-6 and TRBJ1-4 gives the full variable domain: DAGVTQSPTHLIKTRGQQVTLRCSPKSGHDTVSWYQQALGQGPQFIFQYYEEEERQRGNFPDRFSGHQFPNYSSELNVNALLLGDSALYLCASSPDRNNEKLFFGSGTQLSVL.

V gene TRBV7-9 combines with J gene TRBJ2-5, with unresolved D. The germline CDR1 and CDR2 sequences are SEHNR and FQNEAQ (reference sequence). V was cut by 5 bases and J by 5 bases, with 9 bases left in between. The CDR3 covers 12 residues. This CDR3 reads CASSPPWETQYF. The DNA of the CDR3 is TGTGCCAGCAGCCCCCCGTGGGAGACCCAGTACTTC.

This sequence joins TRBV15 and TRBJ1-4; a weak D match, TRBD1 (5 bases). V was shortened by 1 base and J by 4 bases, with 7 bases between the two germline ends. Looked up from germline, CDR1 is LNHNV and CDR2 is YYDKDF (reference sequence). The CDR3 length is 14 residues. The CDR3 region is CATSRGQGNEKLFF. CDR3 DNA: TGTGCCACCAGCAGAGGGCAGGGTAATGAAAAACTGTTTTTT.

The chain has TRBV6-5 and TRBJ2-3, with D unresolved. Germline lookup yields CDR1 MNHEY and CDR2 SVGAGI. This CDR3 spans 15 amino acids. The V gene lost 1 base and the J gene lost 2 bases, with 10 bases spanning the gap. In DNA, the CDR3 is TGTGCCAGCAGTTACTTTGTGGGTAACACAGATACGCAGTATTTT. This sequence encodes CASSYFVGNTDTQYF.

This chain uses TRBV10-1 with TRBJ2-3, with D perhaps matching TRBD2 (6 bases). V was shortened by 4 bases and J by 6 bases, with 11 bases between the two germline ends. CDR1 is WNHNN, CDR2 SYGVQD, per germline (reference sequence). This CDR3 contains 13 residues. The CDR3 DNA is TGCGCCAGCAGTGGGAGGGCCTGGGATACGCAGTATTTT. Protein sequence: CASSGRAWDTQYF.